This T cell receptor beta chain was captured by sequencing in a study of cytomegalovirus exposure and HLA in healthy donors. The study ran its PCR with 60 Vbeta and 13 Jbeta primers. Method: immunoSEQ multiplex PCR; TCRdb's copy keeps in-frame clones and lacks some. The sample has about 180,000 clones; 77% are singletons. Germline V gene sequence: CDR1 SGHKS, CDR2 YYEKEE (reference sequence). The V end was cut by 0 bases, the J end by 0 bases, with 6 bases between. The CDR3 has 14 residues. Turning to this clone: Its antigen is as yet unknown.

Whole-study results and caveats: Later analysis identified several of the most significant clusters that appeared linked to common viral pathogens. Upon later analysis, HLA-associated TCR beta chains proved more clonally expanded than other, equally common chains.

The rearrangement joins TRBV5-5 to TRBJ1-2; D is possibly TRBD1 (5 bases). Sequencing input: PBMCs. The sequence was obtained from a man aged 18 to 29 in good health and CMV-seronegative. The chain's CDR3 is CASSLAGSNYGYTF. Here the CDR3 DNA reads TGTGCCAGCAGCTTGGCAGGGTCTAACTATGGCTACACCTTC. Filled out from reference TRBV5-5 and TRBJ1-2, the complete variable domain reads DAGVTQSPTHLIKTRGQQVTLRCSPISGHKSVSWYQQVLGQGPQFIFQYYEKEERGRGNFPDRFSARQFPNYSSELNVNALLLGDSALYLCASSLAGSNYGYTFGSGTRLTVV.